This TCR beta chain derives from a study of blood T cell repertoires in COVID-19. Across the study: The United States, Italy and Spain were the sources of the acute and convalescent COVID-19 samples. Nucleic acid was either cDNA or gDNA, and it came from T cells, B-cell-depleted T cells, or PBMCs.

Using immunoSEQ multiplex PCR, the repertoire was profiled, and TCRdb retains in-frame clones only, with some absent. Among tens of thousands of clones listed, roughly 91% were seen once. The CDR3 is 13 residues long. Germline trimming cut 8 bases from V and 7 bases from J; bases unmatched to any gene: 8. In germline, CDR1 is GTSNPN, CDR2 SVGIG (reference sequence). This clone was picked up one time. V gene TRBV30 combines with J gene TRBJ1-6, with 7 positions matching TRBD1. The material sequenced was peripheral blood. The receptor was isolated from a human donor in a cohort sampled during active COVID-19. Written as DNA, the CDR3 is TGTGCCGGGGGGGGACAGACCAATTCACCCCTCCACTTT. It encodes CAGGGQTNSPLHF.